This TCR beta chain was identified in a study of blood T cells in healthy people across ages. Study results and limitations: TCR beta diversity per million T cells fell roughly linearly with age.

In the case of this clonotype: The antigen is undetermined.

A second PCR of roughly 7 to 11 cycles used a sample-barcoded 5' primer and a J-beta primer mix. Each CDR3 protein gets one entry after TCRdb re-called the 5' RACE reads with MiXCR. The top ten hold roughly 7% of the sample, which has over 1,200,000 distinct CDR3 sequences, almost 60% seen once. Germline V gene data show CDR1 as DFQATT and CDR2 as SNEGSKA (reference sequence). The CDR3 runs to 15 residues. Trimming cost V 2 bases and J 0 bases, with 11 bases left between them. This TCR derives from a young man in good health. Sequencing was done on a sample of blood. The chain is built from TRBV20-1 and TRBJ2-4; D is possibly TRBD1 (5 bases). CDR3 sequence reads: CSARTGTLAKNIQYF. For the CDR3, the DNA is TGCAGTGCTAGAACAGGAACTCTAGCCAAAAACATTCAGTACTTC.